This paragraph reports one T cell receptor (beta chain). The data were taken from a study of blood T cell repertoires in COVID-19. Overall study: Nucleic acid was either cDNA or gDNA, and it came from T cells, B-cell-depleted T cells, or PBMCs.

As handled by the study authors: Amplified reference gene primers provided the basis for estimating nucleated cell counts. Using immunoSEQ multiplex PCR, the repertoire was profiled, and TCRdb retains in-frame clones only, with some absent. The V and J calls and the clone size are those of that table, but D and trimming were determined from the DNA. This table holds about 390,000 clones, about 87% found once. Each recovered donor of Cohort 3 presented with two negative PCRs, clearance, or symptom resolution. The CDR3 is made up of 15 amino acids. Germline loops: CDR1 SGHDT, CDR2 YYEEEE. V was clipped by 0 bases and J by 1 base; unmatched bases: 2.

The genes are TRBV5-6 and TRBJ2-7; 9 bases are shared with TRBD1. This sequence was found in a woman between 50 and 59 years old who had recovered from COVID-19. The specimen was PBMCs or T cells enriched from blood (not recorded which). DNA for the CDR3: TGTGCCAGCAGCTTGGAAGGGACAGGGTCCTACGAGCAGTACTTC. This codes for CASSLEGTGSYEQYF.